This passage covers 22 T cell receptor beta chains from one sample sequenced in a study of T cells in Graves' hyperthyroidism and ophthalmopathy. What was amplified from RNA transcripts were TCR beta CDR3 regions. First-round RT-PCR targeting the TCR CDR3 was performed with the HTBI primer set. From the multiplex PCR reads, TCRdb called clonotypes with MiXCR, one entry per CDR3 protein. The sample carries 750,000 to 950,000 distinct CDR3 sequences, about two fifths recorded once. Sample: blood. The receptors derive from a man between 18 and 29 years old with Graves' hyperthyroidism.

This clonotype was seen only a few times. V and J are TRBV4-1 and TRBJ2-7; TRBD1 matches 7 bases. Germline V gene lookup returns CDR1 MGHRA and CDR2 YSYEKL. Germline trimming cut 1 base from V and 7 bases from J; bases unmatched to any gene: 7. This CDR3 comprises 14 residues. The CDR3 DNA reads as TGCGCCAGCAGCCAAGCGACAGGGCGATGGGAGCAGTACTTC. It codes for CASSQATGRWEQYF.

The rearrangement links TRBV6-2 or TRBV6-3 to TRBJ2-7; D remains unclear. The germline V and J ends were trimmed by 0 bases and 2 bases, with 11 bases remaining between them. Germline CDR1 reads MNHEY; CDR2 reads SVGEGT. CDR3 size: 15 residues. CDR3 in amino acids: CASSYSLSRTYEQYF. CDR3 coding DNA: TGTGCCAGCAGTTACTCTCTCTCCCGCACCTACGAGCAGTACTTC.

This chain joins TRBV19 and TRBJ2-7; tentative D call: TRBD1 (5 bases). The V end was cut by 3 bases, the J end by 3 bases, with 12 bases between. There are 14 residues in the CDR3. Germline CDR1 and CDR2: LNHDA and SQIVND (reference sequence). The CDR3 DNA reads as TGTGCCAGTAGTATTAGCCAGGGCTACTACGAGCAGTACTTC. It specifies CASSISQGYYEQYF. The full variable domain, in which reference TRBV19 and TRBJ2-7 provide the parts outside the CDR3, is DGGITQSPKYLFRKEGQNVTLSCEQNLNHDAMYWYRQDPGQGLRLIYYSQIVNDFQKGDIAEGYSVSREKKESFPLTVTSAQKNPTAFYLCASSISQGYYEQYFGPGTRLTVT.

In its sample, this clonotype was seen many times. V is TRBV20-1 and J is TRBJ2-5, with no clear D. The CDR3 is made up of 11 amino acids. CDR1 DFQATT and CDR2 SNEGSKA come from the germline V gene (reference sequence). V was shortened by 0 bases and J by 7 bases, with 6 bases between the two germline ends. This chain's CDR3 is CSARDLGTQYF. CDR3 bases: TGCAGTGCTAGAGATCTCGGGACCCAGTACTTC.

V gene TRBV7-2 combines with J gene TRBJ2-7; TRBD2 aligns across 8 bases. Trimming removed 0 bases from V and 2 bases from J; junction bases left unmatched: 6. CDR1 is SGHTA, CDR2 FQGNSA, per germline. CDR3 size: 16 residues. The CDR3 reads CASSLAGTSGTYEQYF. In DNA form, the CDR3 reads TGTGCCAGCAGCTTAGCCGGAACTAGCGGAACCTACGAGCAGTACTTC.

The rearrangement joins TRBV12-3 or TRBV12-4 to TRBJ1-5; D call uncertain. The CDR3 sequence is 15 residues long. V gave up 5 bases and J gave up 4 bases, with 15 bases separating them. CDR3 nucleotide sequence: TGTGCCAGCAGTCTAGATGGGCGTATAAATCAGCCCCAGCATTTT. Amino acids: CASSLDGRINQPQHF.

As regards this clonotype: A read error is possible here, since a much larger clone lies one base away. CDR3 sequence reads: CASSSNWPDF. In DNA form, the CDR3 reads TGTGCCAGCAGCTCCAACTGGCCGGACTTC. This chain joins TRBV6-5 and TRBJ1-2, with D unclear. The CDR3 extends over 10 amino acids. The germline gives CDR1 MNHEY, CDR2 SVGAGI.

The rearrangement uses TRBV7-8 and TRBJ1-4; no firm D call. Per germline, CDR1 SGHVS and CDR2 FQNEAQ. Between the trimmed V and J ends, which lost 5 bases and 8 bases, there was a span of 21 bases. This CDR3 comprises 16 residues. The CDR3 loop is CASSADGYQDPEKLFF. CDR3 coding DNA: TGTGCCAGCAGCGCTGACGGGTACCAAGATCCCGAAAAACTGTTTTTT.

In regard to this clonotype: Compared with germline, one end of the junction differs, possibly owing to a read error. The chain joins TRBV5-5 to TRBJ2-2, with D perhaps TRBD2 (6 bases). Germline CDR1 is SGHKS and CDR2 is YYEKEE (reference sequence). The CDR3 has 16 amino acids. In nucleotides, the CDR3 is TGCGCCAGCAGCCAATATCCCGGGAGGAACACCGGGGAGCTGTTTTTT. It is translated as CASSQYPGRNTGELFF.

V and J are TRBV5-1 and TRBJ1-1; 10 bases map to TRBD1. Germline V gene lookup returns CDR1 SGHRS and CDR2 YFSETQ. Trimming at V came to 4 bases and at J to 1 base, leaving 4 bases not matched to a gene. The CDR3 covers 15 residues. This CDR3 reads CASSQGDRGNTEAFF. The CDR3 bases are TGCGCCAGCAGCCAGGGGGACAGGGGGAACACTGAAGCTTTCTTT. Full variable domain (rest looked up from reference TRBV5-1 and TRBJ1-1): KAGVTQTPRYLIKTRGQQVTLSCSPISGHRSVSWYQQTPGQGLQFLFEYFSETQRNKGNFPGRFSGRQFSNSRSEMNVSTLELGDSALYLCASSQGDRGNTEAFFGQGTRLTVV.

This clonotype was counted many times. The rearrangement joins TRBV10-3 to TRBJ1-2, with D perhaps TRBD1 (6 bases). V dropped 10 bases and J dropped 0 bases, with 15 bases sitting between them. The germline V gene encodes CDR1 ENHRY and CDR2 SYGVKD. The CDR3 has 14 residues. CDR3 sequence reads: CATLDRFSNYGYTF. The CDR3 bases are TGTGCCACCCTAGACAGGTTCTCTAACTATGGCTACACCTTC.

A word on this clonotype: This may be a read error: a much more frequent sequence differs by one nucleotide. The rearrangement uses TRBV12-3 or TRBV12-4 and TRBJ1-4; D is perhaps TRBD1 (5 bases). This CDR3 is 14 amino acids long. V lost 3 bases, J lost 6 bases, and 11 bases lay in between. DNA of the CDR3: TGTGCCAGCAGTTTGCCGGGGGAAGATGAAAAACTGTTTTTT. Translated, it gives CASSLPGEDEKLFF.

V is TRBV2 and J is TRBJ2-2, with D possibly being TRBD1 (6 bases). The CDR3 sequence is 15 residues long. Trimming shortened V by 8 bases and J by 3 bases, and 16 bases separated the two germline ends. Germline V gene lookup returns CDR1 SNHLY and CDR2 FYNNEI. This CDR3 reads CASGYRDLDTGELFF. The CDR3 region has the DNA TGTGCCAGCGGGTACAGGGACCTCGACACCGGGGAGCTGTTTTTT.

The chain uses TRBV7-9 and TRBJ2-2; 14 positions agree with TRBD2. Germline V gene sequence: CDR1 SEHNR, CDR2 FQNEAQ (reference sequence). V shed 5 bases and J 2 bases; nucleotides not matched to a gene: 7. The CDR3 sequence is 18 residues long. The CDR3 reads CASSGLAGGLINTGELFF. In DNA, the CDR3 is TGTGCCAGCAGCGGACTAGCGGGAGGACTAATAAACACCGGGGAGCTGTTTTTT.

This rearrangement joins TRBV7-9 to TRBJ1-3; no reliable D call. This CDR3 is 14 amino acids long. V lost 3 bases and J lost 0, with 6 bases in between. Germline values: CDR1 SEHNR, CDR2 FQNEAQ (reference sequence). CDR3 DNA sequence: TGTGCCAGCAGCTTCACTTTCTCTGGAAACACCATATATTTT. Translation: CASSFTFSGNTIYF.

This clonotype was seen only a few times. V gene TRBV10-3 combines with J gene TRBJ2-2; 7 nucleotides align to TRBD1. V was pared by 3 bases and J by 6 bases, with 4 bases of the junction left unmatched. CDR1 and CDR2 from the germline V gene are ENHRY and SYGVKD. This CDR3 comprises 14 residues. The CDR3: CAISEDRASGELFF. The DNA for the CDR3 is TGTGCCATCAGTGAAGACAGGGCTTCCGGGGAGCTGTTTTTT.

The rearrangement uses TRBV19 and TRBJ2-2, with D perhaps TRBD1 (7 bases). The CDR3 contains 14 residues. Trimming pared 4 bases from V and 3 bases from J, leaving 9 bases between. CDR1 and CDR2 (germline): LNHDA, SQIVND (reference sequence). The CDR3 here is CASSRRGHTGELFF. Here the CDR3 DNA reads TGTGCCAGTAGTAGGAGGGGGCACACCGGGGAGCTGTTTTTT.

This clonotype showed up just a few times. Here the CDR3 DNA reads TGTGCCAGCAGTTACTCGATTAGAGACACCGGGGAGCTGTTTTTT. Protein product: CASSYSIRDTGELFF. The chain recombines TRBV6-5 with TRBJ2-2; D gene ambiguous. CDR3 size: 15 residues. Germline lookup yields CDR1 MNHEY and CDR2 SVGAGI. Deletions cut 0 bases from V and 3 bases from J, with 8 bases between.

Concerning this clonotype: The junction and the germline gene differ at one end; a read error may be behind it. This rearrangement joins TRBV24-1 to TRBJ2-7; D not certain. The CDR3 has 13 amino acids. Germline V lookup: CDR1 KGHDR, CDR2 SFDVKD. Here the CDR3 reads CASSLQHGYEQYF. CDR3 nucleotide sequence: TGTGCCAGCAGTCTCCAACATGGCTACGAGCAGTACTTC.

The chain joins TRBV12-3 or TRBV12-4 to TRBJ2-7; 7 nucleotides agree with TRBD2. Unmatched junction bases numbered 6, after V lost 3 bases and J lost 4 bases. This CDR3 comprises 14 residues. The CDR3 loop is CASSFGLEGYEQYF. The CDR3, as DNA: TGTGCCAGCAGTTTCGGACTAGAGGGGTACGAGCAGTACTTC.

The chain uses TRBV27 and TRBJ1-5; the match to TRBD1 covers 8 bases. In germline, CDR1 is MNHEY, CDR2 SMNVEV (reference sequence). This CDR3 is built from 13 residues. J gave up 5 bases and V 6 bases, and 3 bases lay outside the gene matches. The CDR3 region has the DNA TGTGCCAGCAGACCAGGGGGCGATCAGCCCCAGCATTTT. This sequence encodes CASRPGGDQPQHF.

This rearrangement joins TRBV11-1 to TRBJ1-1, with D possibly being TRBD1 (5 bases). Per germline, CDR1 SGHAT and CDR2 FQDESV (reference sequence). The CDR3 length is 14 residues. Trimming took 2 bases from V and 6 from J, leaving 13 bases between them. The CDR3 loop is CASSLTIWDPEAFF. CDR3 DNA sequence: TGTGCCAGCAGCTTAACGATTTGGGACCCTGAAGCTTTCTTT. Full variable domain (missing parts from reference TRBV11-1 and TRBJ1-1): EAEVAQSPRYKITEKSQAVAFWCDPISGHATLYWYRQILGQGPELLVQFQDESVVDDSQLPKDRFSAERLKGVDSTLKIQPAELGDSAMYLCASSLTIWDPEAFFGQGTRLTVV.